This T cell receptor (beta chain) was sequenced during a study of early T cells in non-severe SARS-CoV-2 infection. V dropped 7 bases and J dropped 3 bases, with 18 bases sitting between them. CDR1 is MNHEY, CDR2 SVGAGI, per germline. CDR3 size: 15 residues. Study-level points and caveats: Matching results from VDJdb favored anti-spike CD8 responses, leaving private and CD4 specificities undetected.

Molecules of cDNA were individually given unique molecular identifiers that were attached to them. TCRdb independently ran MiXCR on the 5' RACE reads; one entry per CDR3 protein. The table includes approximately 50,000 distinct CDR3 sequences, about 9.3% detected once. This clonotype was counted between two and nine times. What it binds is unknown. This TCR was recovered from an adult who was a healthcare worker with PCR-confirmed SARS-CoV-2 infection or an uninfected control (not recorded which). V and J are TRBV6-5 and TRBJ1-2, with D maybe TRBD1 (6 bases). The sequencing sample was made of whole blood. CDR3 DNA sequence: TGTGCCAGCACCGAGGACAGCCGGGGCCACTATGGCTACACCTTC. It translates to CASTEDSRGHYGYTF.